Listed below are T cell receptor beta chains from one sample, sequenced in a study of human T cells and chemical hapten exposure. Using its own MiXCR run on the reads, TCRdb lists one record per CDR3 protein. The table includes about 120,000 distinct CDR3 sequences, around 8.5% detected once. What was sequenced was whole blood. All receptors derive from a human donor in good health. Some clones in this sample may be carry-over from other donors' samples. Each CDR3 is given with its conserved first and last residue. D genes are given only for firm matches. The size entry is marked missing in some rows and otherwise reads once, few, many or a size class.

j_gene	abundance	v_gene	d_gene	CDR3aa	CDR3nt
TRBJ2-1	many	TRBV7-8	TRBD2	CASSETSGRTSEQFF	TGTGCCAGCAGCGAAACTAGCGGGAGGACGAGTGAGCAGTTCTTC
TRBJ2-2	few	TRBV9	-	CASSPFHRDTGELFF	TGTGCCAGCAGCCCGTTTCACAGGGACACCGGGGAGCTGTTTTTT
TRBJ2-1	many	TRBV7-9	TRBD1	CASSSGTGALNEQFF	TGTGCCAGCAGCTCTGGGACAGGGGCCCTAAATGAGCAGTTCTTC
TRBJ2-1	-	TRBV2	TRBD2	CASSVAGEGGSSYNEQFF	TGTGCCAGCAGTGTGGCGGGAGAAGGCGGTAGCTCCTACAATGAGCAGTTCTTC
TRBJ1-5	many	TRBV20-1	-	CSARVDINSNQPQHF	TGCAGTGCTAGAGTGGACATCAATAGCAATCAGCCCCAGCATTTT
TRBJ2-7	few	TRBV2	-	CASSEAGYEQYF	TGTGCCAGCAGTGAAGCTGGTTACGAGCAGTACTTC
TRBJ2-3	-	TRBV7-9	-	CASRTGKQGRDTQYF	TGTGCCAGCAGGACGGGGAAACAGGGAAGAGATACGCAGTATTTT
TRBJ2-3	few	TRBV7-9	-	CASSLEYRAEPTDTQYF	TGTGCCAGCAGCTTAGAATATCGGGCGGAGCCCACAGATACGCAGTATTTT
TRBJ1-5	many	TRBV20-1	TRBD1	CSARPSQGDSNQPQHF	TGCAGTGCTAGACCTTCACAGGGGGATAGCAATCAGCCCCAGCATTTT
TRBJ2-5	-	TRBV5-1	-	CASGRDGQETQYF	TGCGCCAGCGGACGGGACGGACAAGAGACCCAGTACTTC
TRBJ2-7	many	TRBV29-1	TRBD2	CSVEGGGTTYEQYF	TGCAGCGTTGAAGGCGGGGGTACGACCTACGAGCAGTACTTC
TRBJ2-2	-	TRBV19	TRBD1	CASSTRDRGIAGELFF	TGTGCCAGTAGTACCCGGGACAGGGGAATAGCCGGGGAGCTGTTTTTT
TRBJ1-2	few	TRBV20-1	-	CSAKLGNDYGYTF	TGCAGTGCTAAGTTGGGGAACGACTATGGCTACACCTTC
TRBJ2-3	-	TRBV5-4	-	CASSLDQGRTDTQYF	TGTGCCAGCAGCTTGGACCAAGGGCGCACAGATACGCAGTATTTT
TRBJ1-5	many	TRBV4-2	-	CASSQDYPRGVDRHSNQPQHF	TGCGCCAGCAGCCAAGATTATCCCCGAGGGGTCGATAGGCACAGCAATCAGCCCCAGCATTTT
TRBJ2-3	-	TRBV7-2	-	CASSRPGTDTQYF	TGTGCCAGCAGCCGTCCGGGAACAGATACGCAGTATTTT
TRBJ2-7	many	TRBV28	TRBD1	CASSIGQGANEQYF	TGTGCCAGCAGTATCGGACAGGGGGCTAACGAGCAGTACTTC
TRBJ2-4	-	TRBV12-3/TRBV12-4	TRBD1	CASSLGQRGLAKNIQYF	TGTGCCAGCAGTTTGGGACAAAGGGGGCTTGCCAAAAACATTCAGTACTTC
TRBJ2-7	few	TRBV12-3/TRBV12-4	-	CASRTLGGEQYF	TGTGCCAGCAGGACCCTCGGGGGTGAGCAGTACTTC
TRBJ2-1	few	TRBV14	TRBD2	CASRHSGRGDEQFF	TGTGCCAGCAGACATAGCGGGAGGGGCGATGAGCAGTTCTTC
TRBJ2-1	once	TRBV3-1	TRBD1	CASSQEEGPGQRTNEQFF	TGTGCCAGCAGCCAAGAAGAGGGACCGGGACAGAGGACCAATGAGCAGTTCTTC
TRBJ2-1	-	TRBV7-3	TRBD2	CASSPPGLANEQFF	TGTGCCAGCAGCCCCCCGGGACTAGCGAATGAGCAGTTCTTC
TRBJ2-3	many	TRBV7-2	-	CASSLGNQITDTQYF	TGTGCCAGCAGCTTAGGCAACCAGATCACAGATACGCAGTATTTT
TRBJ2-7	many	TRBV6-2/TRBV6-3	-	CASSARWSYEQYF	TGTGCCAGCAGTGCACGGTGGTCCTACGAGCAGTACTTC
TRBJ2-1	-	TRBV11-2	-	CASSVETRPRNEQFF	TGTGCCAGCAGCGTTGAGACGCGGCCGAGGAATGAGCAGTTCTTC
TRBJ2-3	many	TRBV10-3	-	CAINIGQITDTQYF	TGTGCCATCAATATTGGGCAGATCACAGATACGCAGTATTTT
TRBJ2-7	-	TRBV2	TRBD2	CASSELAGVDEQYF	TGTGCCAGCAGTGAACTAGCGGGAGTGGACGAGCAGTACTTC
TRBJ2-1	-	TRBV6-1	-	CASSRQGGPYNEQFF	TGTGCCAGCAGCCGACAGGGAGGACCCTACAATGAGCAGTTCTTC
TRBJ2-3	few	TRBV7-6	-	CASSLEVGGDTQYF	TGTGCCAGCAGCTTAGAGGTGGGGGGAGATACGCAGTATTTT
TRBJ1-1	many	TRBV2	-	CASSEDDRDTEAFF	TGTGCCAGCAGTGAAGACGATCGGGACACTGAAGCTTTCTTT
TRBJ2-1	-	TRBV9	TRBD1	CASSVGQGVYNEQFF	TGTGCCAGCAGCGTGGGACAGGGAGTTTACAATGAGCAGTTCTTC
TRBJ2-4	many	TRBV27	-	CASSLTRGDIQYF	TGTGCCAGCAGTTTAACCAGAGGGGACATTCAGTACTTC
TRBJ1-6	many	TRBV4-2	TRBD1	CASSLGTGNSPLHF	TGTGCCAGCAGCCTCGGGACAGGAAATTCACCCCTCCACTTT
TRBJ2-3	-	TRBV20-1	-	CSARSTALLTDTQYF	TGCAGTGCTAGATCGACAGCCCTTCTAACAGATACGCAGTATTTT
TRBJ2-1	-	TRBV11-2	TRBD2	CASSPGLARTSAEQFF	TGTGCCAGCAGCCCGGGACTAGCCCGTACATCTGCTGAGCAGTTCTTC
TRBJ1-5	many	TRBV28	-	CASSLGGVQPQHF	TGTGCCAGCAGTTTGGGCGGGGTGCAGCCCCAGCATTTT
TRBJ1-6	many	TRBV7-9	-	CASSPQTGVNSPLHF	TGTGCCAGCAGCCCCCAGACAGGAGTTAATTCACCCCTCCACTTT
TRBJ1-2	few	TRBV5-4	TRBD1	CASSSGGLITGGSYGYTF	TGTGCCAGCAGCTCCGGGGGACTTATTACAGGGGGTAGCTATGGCTACACCTTC
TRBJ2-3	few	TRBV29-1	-	CSVAKETDTQYF	TGCAGCGTCGCCAAAGAGACCGATACGCAGTATTTT
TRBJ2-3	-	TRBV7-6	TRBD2	CASRPLAGVRTDTQYF	TGTGCCAGCAGGCCTTTAGCGGGAGTTCGTACAGATACGCAGTATTTT
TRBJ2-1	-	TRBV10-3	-	CAISPGPRIEQFF	TGTGCCATCAGCCCCGGGCCACGTATCGAGCAGTTCTTC
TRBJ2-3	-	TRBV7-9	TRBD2	CASRTSGRTDTQYF	TGTGCCAGCAGGACTAGCGGGAGAACAGATACGCAGTATTTT
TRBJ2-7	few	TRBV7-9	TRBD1	CASSSWGQGSSEQYF	TGTGCCAGCAGCTCCTGGGGACAGGGATCCTCCGAGCAGTACTTC
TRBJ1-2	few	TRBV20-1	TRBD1	CSARDRVYGYTF	TGCAGTGCGAGGGACAGGGTCTATGGCTACACCTTC
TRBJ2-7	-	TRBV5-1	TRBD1	CASSPPGQGAGEQYF	TGCGCCAGCAGCCCCCCGGGACAGGGGGCTGGAGAGCAGTACTTC
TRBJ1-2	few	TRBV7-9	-	CASSFAVTEGYTF	TGTGCCAGCAGCTTTGCGGTTACGGAGGGCTACACCTTC
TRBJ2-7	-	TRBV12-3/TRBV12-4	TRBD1	CASSLTGVRQYF	TGTGCCAGCAGCTTGACAGGGGTTCGGCAGTACTTC
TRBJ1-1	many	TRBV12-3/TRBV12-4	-	CASSIPGASEAFF	TGTGCCAGCAGTATTCCGGGGGCCTCTGAAGCTTTCTTT
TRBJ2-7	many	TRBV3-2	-	CASSQDKPSGRDCEQYF	TGTGCCAGCAGCCAAGATAAGCCTAGCGGGAGGGACTGCGAGCAGTACTTC
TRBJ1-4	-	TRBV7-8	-	CASSLPTENEKLFF	TGTGCCAGCAGCTTACCGACGGAGAATGAAAAACTGTTTTTT
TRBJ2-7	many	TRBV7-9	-	CASTGSTGILRDEQYF	TGTGCCAGCACCGGAAGCACAGGAATCCTCAGGGACGAGCAGTACTTC
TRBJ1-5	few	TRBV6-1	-	CASSWDMRSNQPQHF	TGTGCCAGCAGTTGGGACATGAGAAGCAATCAGCCCCAGCATTTT
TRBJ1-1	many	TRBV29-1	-	CSVEDNGGAGAEAFF	TGCAGCGTTGAAGATAATGGGGGCGCTGGGGCTGAAGCTTTCTTT
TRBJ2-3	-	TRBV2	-	CASRGQGPDTQYF	TGTGCCAGCCGAGGGCAGGGCCCAGATACGCAGTATTTT
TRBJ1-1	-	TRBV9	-	CASSVAVELTEAFF	TGTGCCAGCAGCGTAGCGGTAGAGTTGACTGAAGCTTTCTTT
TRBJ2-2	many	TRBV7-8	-	CASSSGHGTGELFF	TGTGCCAGCAGCTCGGGACACGGCACCGGGGAGCTGTTTTTT